This is a list of T cell receptor beta chains from one sample in a study of PD-1 and CTLA-4 blockade in melanoma. Clones were sequenced by immunoSEQ multiplex PCR, and TCRdb holds only the in-frame ones, with some missing. The sample yields about 21,000 clones, about 87% seen once. The sequences come from CD8+ T cells from peripheral blood, collected before anti-PD-1 treatment. Receptors originate from a human donor with melanoma. Each CDR3 is given with its conserved first and last residue. D genes are given only for firm matches. Clone size appears in some rows only: once, few, many, or a class for an expanded clone.

TRBD1	TRBV9	TRBJ1-2	-	CASSPRSTGDGYTF	TGTGCCAGCAGCCCCCGTTCGACAGGGGATGGCTACACCTTC
-	TRBV27	TRBJ1-2	few	CASSPVQGPLYGYTF	TGTGCCAGCAGCCCTGTACAGGGCCCCCTCTATGGCTACACCTTC
-	TRBV4-1	TRBJ1-3	-	CASSTTAYSGNTIYF	TGCGCCAGCAGCACAACGGCATACTCTGGAAACACCATATATTTT
-	TRBV7-7	TRBJ2-1	-	CASSLAFGDNNEQFF	TGTGCCAGCAGCTTAGCTTTCGGGGACAACAATGAGCAGTTCTTC
TRBD2	TRBV5-1	TRBJ2-1	-	CASSPSGTSGFFSGEQFF	TGCGCCAGCAGTCCCTCGGGGACTAGCGGGTTCTTTTCAGGGGAGCAGTTCTTC
TRBD1	TRBV6-5	TRBJ1-5	-	CASKDRDNQPQHF	TGTGCCAGCAAGGACAGGGATAATCAGCCCCAGCATTTT
-	TRBV27	TRBJ2-5	-	CASSPNGGAKRIQYF	TGTGCCAGCAGTCCCAATGGGGGGGCTAAGAGAATCCAGTACTTC
TRBD1	TRBV28	TRBJ1-6	-	CASSPLTGTVYNSPLHF	TGTGCCAGCAGTCCCCTAACCGGGACAGTCTACAATTCACCCCTCCACTTT
-	TRBV7-9	TRBJ1-2	-	CASSSLGGDYGYTF	TGTGCCAGCAGCTCCCTCGGGGGGGACTATGGCTACACCTTC
-	TRBV5-6	TRBJ2-7	-	CATGKGESYEQYF	TGTGCCACCGGGAAGGGGGAATCCTACGAGCAGTACTTC
-	TRBV7-8	TRBJ1-6	-	CASSLPPRGFEGSPLHF	TGTGCCAGCAGCTTACCTCCCCGAGGGTTCGAGGGTTCACCCCTCCACTTT
-	TRBV2	TRBJ1-2	-	CASRDSYGYTF	TGTGCCAGCAGGGACAGCTATGGCTACACCTTC
TRBD1	TRBV5-1	TRBJ2-7	-	CASSPGQEDYEQYF	TGCGCCAGCAGCCCGGGACAGGAGGACTACGAGCAGTACTTC
-	TRBV29-1	TRBJ2-7	-	CSVEDQTWGAPSYEQYF	TGCAGCGTTGAAGATCAGACCTGGGGGGCCCCATCCTACGAGCAGTACTTC
-	TRBV13	TRBJ1-5	-	CASSLGQYSNQPQHF	TGTGCCAGCAGCTTAGGACAATATAGCAATCAGCCCCAGCATTTT
-	TRBV5-4	TRBJ2-7	few	CASSLAQGEVGYEQYF	TGTGCCAGCAGCTTGGCACAGGGTGAGGTCGGCTACGAGCAGTACTTC
-	TRBV16	TRBJ1-5	-	CASSQEWGSQPQHF	TGTGCCAGCAGCCAAGAGTGGGGTTCTCAGCCCCAGCATTTT
TRBD1	TRBV28	TRBJ1-6	once	CASTFIAGQGDNSPLHF	TGTGCCAGCACCTTTATAGCGGGACAGGGCGATAATTCACCCCTCCACTTT
TRBD1	TRBV5-1	TRBJ1-3	-	CASSLIPVDREGNTIYF	TGCGCCAGCAGCTTGATCCCCGTGGACAGGGAGGGAAACACCATATATTTT
-	TRBV2	TRBJ1-1	once	CASVDNTEAFF	TGTGCCAGCGTGGACAACACTGAAGCTTTCTTT
-	TRBV5-4	TRBJ2-2	once	CASSLGGTGELFF	TGTGCCAGCAGCTTGGGCGGGACCGGGGAGCTGTTTTTT
-	TRBV6-5	TRBJ1-5	-	CASSYSETAQPQHF	TGTGCCAGCAGTTACTCGGAGACAGCCCAGCCCCAGCATTTT
-	TRBV19	TRBJ2-6	-	CATSGTGANVLTF	TGTGCCACCTCGGGGACTGGGGCCAACGTCCTGACTTTC
TRBD2	TRBV28	TRBJ2-1	-	CASSPIRGDEQFF	TGTGCCAGCAGTCCCATACGGGGGGATGAGCAGTTCTTC
-	TRBV7-2	TRBJ1-2	-	CASSTTELYYGYTF	TGTGCCAGCAGCACGACAGAACTCTACTATGGCTACACCTTC
TRBD2	TRBV9	TRBJ2-3	-	CASTMTSADTQYF	TGTGCCAGCACCATGACTAGCGCAGATACGCAGTATTTT
-	TRBV19	TRBJ1-1	-	CASSERLNTEAFF	TGTGCCAGTAGTGAGCGGCTGAACACTGAAGCTTTCTTT
-	TRBV23-1	TRBJ2-7	-	CASRITLDSFYEQYF	TGCGCCAGCAGGATAACCCTGGACAGCTTCTACGAGCAGTACTTC
-	TRBV7-3	TRBJ2-2	medium-sized	CASSLTGELFF	TGTGCCAGCAGCTTAACCGGGGAGCTGTTTTTT
TRBD1	TRBV7-9	TRBJ1-1	-	CASSLKGTGRDTEAFF	TGTGCCAGCAGCCTAAAAGGGACAGGGAGGGACACTGAAGCTTTCTTT
-	TRBV10-3	TRBJ2-7	-	CATGTGGLNEQYF	TGTGCCACCGGGACTGGCGGTTTGAACGAGCAGTACTTC
-	TRBV7-2	TRBJ2-2	-	CASSLAPWGASGELFF	TGTGCCAGCAGCTTAGCGCCGTGGGGAGCGTCTGGGGAGCTGTTTTTT
-	TRBV30	TRBJ2-1	-	CAWSAIPGVRDNEQFF	TGTGCCTGGAGTGCCATACCAGGGGTTAGGGACAATGAGCAGTTCTTC
-	TRBV5-5	TRBJ1-2	-	CASSYTGRNYGYTF	TGTGCCAGCAGCTACACAGGAAGAAACTATGGCTACACCTTC
-	TRBV28	TRBJ2-2	-	CASSFNPTGPGDTGELFF	TGTGCCAGCAGTTTTAACCCGACAGGGCCGGGGGATACCGGGGAGCTGTTTTTT
TRBD1	TRBV27	TRBJ2-3	-	CASRDRLTDTQYF	TGTGCCAGCCGGGACAGGCTCACAGATACGCAGTATTTT
-	TRBV28	TRBJ2-7	-	CASSLLGTYEQYF	TGTGCCAGCAGTTTACTGGGAACCTACGAGCAGTACTTC
-	TRBV18	TRBJ2-2	-	CASSPSGLNTGELFF	TGTGCCAGCTCACCATCAGGGCTTAACACCGGGGAGCTGTTTTTT
-	TRBV7-2	TRBJ1-5	few	CASSPGGGQPQHF	TGTGCCAGCAGCCCCGGGGGCGGGCAGCCCCAGCATTTT
TRBD1	TRBV2	TRBJ1-6	few	CASRDRGNSPLHF	TGTGCCAGCAGGGACAGGGGAAATTCACCCCTCCACTTT
-	TRBV27	TRBJ2-7	-	CASYSSSYEQYF	TGTGCCAGCTACAGTAGCTCCTACGAGCAGTACTTC
-	TRBV4-1	TRBJ1-5	-	CASSQFIPRQNSNQPQHF	TGCGCCAGCAGCCAATTCATCCCGCGGCAAAATAGCAATCAGCCCCAGCATTTT
TRBD1	TRBV3-1/TRBV3-2	TRBJ1-4	once	CASSQWAAGGEKLFF	TGTGCCAGCAGCCAGTGGGCGGCAGGGGGGGAAAAACTGTTTTTT
-	TRBV28	TRBJ1-1	-	CASTRVPSSGSEAFF	TGTGCCAGCACCCGGGTCCCTTCCTCAGGTTCTGAAGCTTTCTTT
-	TRBV5-5	TRBJ2-1	-	CASSLLVYNEQFF	TGTGCCAGCAGCTTGCTAGTATACAATGAGCAGTTCTTC
-	TRBV28	TRBJ1-2	-	CASSLRGAAAVYGYTF	TGTGCCAGCAGTTTAAGGGGGGCGGCCGCGGTCTATGGCTACACCTTC